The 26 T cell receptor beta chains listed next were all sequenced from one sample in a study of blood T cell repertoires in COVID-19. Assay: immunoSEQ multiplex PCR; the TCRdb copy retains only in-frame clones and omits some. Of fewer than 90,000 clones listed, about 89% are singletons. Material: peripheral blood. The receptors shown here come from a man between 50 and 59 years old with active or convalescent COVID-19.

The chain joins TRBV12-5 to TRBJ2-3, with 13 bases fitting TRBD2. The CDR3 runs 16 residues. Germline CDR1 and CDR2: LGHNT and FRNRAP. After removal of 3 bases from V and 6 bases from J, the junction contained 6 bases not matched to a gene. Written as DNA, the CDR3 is TGTGCTAGTGGTTTTACTAGCGGGGGGGCTGGGGATACGCAGTATTTT. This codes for CASGFTSGGAGDTQYF. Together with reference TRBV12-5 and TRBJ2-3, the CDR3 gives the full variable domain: DARVTQTPRHKVTEMGQEVTMRCQPILGHNTVFWYRQTMMQGLELLAYFRNRAPLDDSGMPKDRFSAEMPDATLATLKIQPSEPRDSAVYFCASGFTSGGAGDTQYFGPGTRLTVL.

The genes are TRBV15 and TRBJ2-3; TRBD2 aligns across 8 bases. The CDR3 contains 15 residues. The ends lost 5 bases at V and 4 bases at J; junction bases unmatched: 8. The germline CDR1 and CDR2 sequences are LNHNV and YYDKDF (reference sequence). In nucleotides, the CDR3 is TGTGCCACCAGCGGCGCGGGGGGCCGCGCAGATACGCAGTATTTT. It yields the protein CATSGAGGRADTQYF.

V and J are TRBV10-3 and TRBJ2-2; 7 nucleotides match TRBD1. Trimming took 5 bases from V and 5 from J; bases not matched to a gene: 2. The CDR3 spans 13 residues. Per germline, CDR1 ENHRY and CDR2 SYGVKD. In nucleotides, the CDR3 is TGTGCCATCAGTCCAGGGGGTACCGGGGAGCTGTTTTTT. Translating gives CAISPGGTGELFF.

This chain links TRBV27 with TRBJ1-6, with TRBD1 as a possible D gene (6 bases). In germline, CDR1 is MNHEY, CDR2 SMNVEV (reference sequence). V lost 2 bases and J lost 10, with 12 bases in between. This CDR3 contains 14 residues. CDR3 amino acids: CASSLHRDRSPLHF. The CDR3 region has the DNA TGTGCCAGCAGTTTACACAGGGATCGGTCACCCCTCCACTTT.

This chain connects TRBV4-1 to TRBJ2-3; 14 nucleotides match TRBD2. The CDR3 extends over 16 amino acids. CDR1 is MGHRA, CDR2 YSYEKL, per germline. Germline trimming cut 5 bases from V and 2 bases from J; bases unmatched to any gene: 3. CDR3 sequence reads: CASSRTSGGSTDTQYF. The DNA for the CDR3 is TGCGCCAGCAGCAGGACTAGCGGGGGGTCCACAGATACGCAGTATTTT.

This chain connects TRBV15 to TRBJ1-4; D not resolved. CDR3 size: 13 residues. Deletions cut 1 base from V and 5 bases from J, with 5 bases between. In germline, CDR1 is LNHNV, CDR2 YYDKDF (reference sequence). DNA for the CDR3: TGTGCCACCAGCAGAGGCCTAAATGAAAAACTGTTTTTT. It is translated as CATSRGLNEKLFF.

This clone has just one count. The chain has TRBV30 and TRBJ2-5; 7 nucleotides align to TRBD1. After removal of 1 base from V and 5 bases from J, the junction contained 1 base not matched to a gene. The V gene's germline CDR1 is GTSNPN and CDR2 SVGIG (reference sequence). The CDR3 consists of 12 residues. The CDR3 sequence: CAWSGQGETQYF. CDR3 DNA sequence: TGTGCCTGGAGTGGACAGGGTGAGACCCAGTACTTC.

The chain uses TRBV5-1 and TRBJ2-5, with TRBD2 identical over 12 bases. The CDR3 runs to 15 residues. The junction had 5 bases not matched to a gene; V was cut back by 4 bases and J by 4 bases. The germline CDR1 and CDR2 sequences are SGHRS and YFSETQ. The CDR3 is CASSPLAGGIETQYF. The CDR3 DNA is TGCGCCAGCAGCCCTCTAGCGGGGGGGATAGAGACCCAGTACTTC.

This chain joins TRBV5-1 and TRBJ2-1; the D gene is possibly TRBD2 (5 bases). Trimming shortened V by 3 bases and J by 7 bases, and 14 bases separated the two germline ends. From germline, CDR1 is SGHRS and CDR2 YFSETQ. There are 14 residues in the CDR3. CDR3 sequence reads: CASSSDLIGNEQFF. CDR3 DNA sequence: TGCGCCAGCAGCTCGGACTTGATTGGGAATGAGCAGTTCTTC.

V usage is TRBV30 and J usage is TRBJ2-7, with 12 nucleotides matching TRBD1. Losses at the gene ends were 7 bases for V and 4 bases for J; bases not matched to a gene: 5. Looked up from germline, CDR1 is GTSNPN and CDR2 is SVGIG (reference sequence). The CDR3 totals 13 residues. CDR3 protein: CASRDRGLYEQYF. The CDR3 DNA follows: TGTGCCTCCCGGGACAGGGGGCTGTACGAGCAGTACTTC.

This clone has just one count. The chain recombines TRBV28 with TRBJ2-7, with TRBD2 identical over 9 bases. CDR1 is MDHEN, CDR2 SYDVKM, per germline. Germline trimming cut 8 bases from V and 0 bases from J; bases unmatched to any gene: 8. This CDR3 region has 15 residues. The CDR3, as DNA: TGTGCCAGCCAAAAAGCGGGGGGAATCTCCTACGAGCAGTACGTC. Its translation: CASQKAGGISYEQYV.

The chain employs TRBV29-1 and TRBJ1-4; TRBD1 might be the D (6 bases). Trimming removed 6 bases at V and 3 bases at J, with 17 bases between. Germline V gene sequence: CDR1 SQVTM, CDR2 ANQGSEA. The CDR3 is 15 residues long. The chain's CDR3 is CSVPSRGGANEKLFF. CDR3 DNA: TGCAGCGTCCCCAGTAGGGGGGGAGCTAATGAAAAACTGTTTTTT.

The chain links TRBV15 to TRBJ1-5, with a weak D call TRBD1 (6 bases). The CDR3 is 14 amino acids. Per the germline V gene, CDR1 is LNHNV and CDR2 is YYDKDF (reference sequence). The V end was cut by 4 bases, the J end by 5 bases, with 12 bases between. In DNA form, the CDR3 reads TGTGCCACCAGCAAAGGGACACCCGATCAGCCCCAGCATTTT. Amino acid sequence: CATSKGTPDQPQHF.

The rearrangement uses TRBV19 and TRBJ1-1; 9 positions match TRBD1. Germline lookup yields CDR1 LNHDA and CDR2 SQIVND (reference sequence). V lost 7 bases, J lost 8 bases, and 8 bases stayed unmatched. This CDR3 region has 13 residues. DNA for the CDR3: TGTGCCAGTAATGCACAGGGGGCGGCCGAAGCTTTCTTT. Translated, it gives CASNAQGAAEAFF.

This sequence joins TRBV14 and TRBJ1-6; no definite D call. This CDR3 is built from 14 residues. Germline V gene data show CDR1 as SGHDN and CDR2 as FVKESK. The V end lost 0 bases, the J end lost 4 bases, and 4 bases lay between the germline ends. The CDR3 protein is CASSQDTYNSPLHF. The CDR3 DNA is TGTGCCAGCAGCCAAGATACATATAATTCACCCCTCCACTTT.

The CDR3 loop is CASRDRVERGASGANVLTF. CDR3 DNA: TGTGCCAGCCGGGACAGGGTTGAGCGCGGGGCCTCTGGGGCCAACGTCCTGACTTTC. The V and J genes are TRBV6-4 and TRBJ2-6; 9 bases map to TRBD1. The length of the CDR3 is 19 residues. The V segment lost 8 bases and the J segment 0 bases; nucleotides outside the gene matches: 14. The germline CDR1 and CDR2 sequences are MRHNA and SNTAGT.

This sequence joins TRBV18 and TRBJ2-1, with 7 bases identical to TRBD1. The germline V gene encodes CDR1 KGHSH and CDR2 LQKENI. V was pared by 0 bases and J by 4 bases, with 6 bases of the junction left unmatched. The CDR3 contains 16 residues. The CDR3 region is CASSPPTGFSYNEQFF. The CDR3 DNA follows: TGTGCCAGCTCACCACCGACAGGGTTTTCTTACAATGAGCAGTTCTTC.

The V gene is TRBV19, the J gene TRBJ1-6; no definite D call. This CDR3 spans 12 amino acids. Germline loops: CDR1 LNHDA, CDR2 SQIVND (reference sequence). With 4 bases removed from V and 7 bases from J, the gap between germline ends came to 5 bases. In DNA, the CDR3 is TGTGCCAGTAGTACAGGAAATTCACCCCTCCACTTT. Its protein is CASSTGNSPLHF.

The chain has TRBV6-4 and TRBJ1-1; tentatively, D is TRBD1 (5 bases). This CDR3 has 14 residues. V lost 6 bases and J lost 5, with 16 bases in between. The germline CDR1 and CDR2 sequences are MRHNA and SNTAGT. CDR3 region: CASSRLAGGTEAFF. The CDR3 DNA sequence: TGTGCCAGCAGCCGCCTGGCGGGGGGGACTGAAGCTTTCTTT.

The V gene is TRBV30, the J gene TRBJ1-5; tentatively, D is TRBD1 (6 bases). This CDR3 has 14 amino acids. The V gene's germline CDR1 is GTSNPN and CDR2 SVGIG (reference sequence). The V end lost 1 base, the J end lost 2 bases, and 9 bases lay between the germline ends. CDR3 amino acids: CAWSASGGNQPQHF. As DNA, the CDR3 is TGTGCCTGGAGTGCCTCAGGGGGCAATCAGCCCCAGCATTTT.

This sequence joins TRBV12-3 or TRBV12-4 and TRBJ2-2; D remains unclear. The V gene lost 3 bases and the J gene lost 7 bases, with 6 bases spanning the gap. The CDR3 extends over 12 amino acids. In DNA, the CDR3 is TGTGCCAGCAGTTTGAGAGGCGGGGAGCTGTTTTTT. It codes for CASSLRGGELFF.

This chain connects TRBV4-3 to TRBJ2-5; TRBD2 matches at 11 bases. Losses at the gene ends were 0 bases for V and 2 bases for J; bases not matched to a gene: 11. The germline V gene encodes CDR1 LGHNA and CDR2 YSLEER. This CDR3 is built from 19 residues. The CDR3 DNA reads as TGCGCCAGCAGCCAAGATTACGCTAGCGGGGGGATTCCTCAAGAGACCCAGTACTTC. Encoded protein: CASSQDYASGGIPQETQYF.

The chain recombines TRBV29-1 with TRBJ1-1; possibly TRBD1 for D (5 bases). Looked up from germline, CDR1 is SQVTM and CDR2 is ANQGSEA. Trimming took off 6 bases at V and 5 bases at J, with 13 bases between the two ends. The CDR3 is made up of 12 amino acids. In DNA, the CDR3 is TGCAGCGTCTACGGGGGGGGTACTGAAGCTTTCTTT. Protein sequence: CSVYGGGTEAFF.

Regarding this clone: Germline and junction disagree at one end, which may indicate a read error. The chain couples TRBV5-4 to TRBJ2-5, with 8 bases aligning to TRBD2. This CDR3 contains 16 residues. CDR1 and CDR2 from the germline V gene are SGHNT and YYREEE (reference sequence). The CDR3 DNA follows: TGTGCCAGCAGGTTGGGAATACTAGCGGCCCAAGAGACCCAGTACTTC. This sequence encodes CASRLGILAAQETQYF.

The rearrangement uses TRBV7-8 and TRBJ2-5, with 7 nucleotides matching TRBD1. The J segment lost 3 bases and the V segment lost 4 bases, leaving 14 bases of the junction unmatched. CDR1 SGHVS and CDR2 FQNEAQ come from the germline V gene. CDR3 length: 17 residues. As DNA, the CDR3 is TGTGCCAGCAGCTCCTCATGGACAGGCCGATCAAAAGAGACCCAGTACTTC. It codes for CASSSSWTGRSKETQYF. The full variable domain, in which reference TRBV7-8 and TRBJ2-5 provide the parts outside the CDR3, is GAGVSQSPRYKVAKRGQDVALRCDPISGHVSLFWYQQALGQGPEFLTYFQNEAQLDKSGLPSDRFFAERPEGSVSTLKIQRTQQEDSAVYLCASSSSWTGRSKETQYFGPGTRLLVL.

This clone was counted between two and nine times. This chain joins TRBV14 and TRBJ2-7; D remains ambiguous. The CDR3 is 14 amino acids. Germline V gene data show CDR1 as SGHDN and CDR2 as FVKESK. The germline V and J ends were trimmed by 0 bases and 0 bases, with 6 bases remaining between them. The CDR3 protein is CASSQDVVSYEQYV. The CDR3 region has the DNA TGTGCCAGCAGCCAAGACGTTGTCTCCTACGAGCAGTACGTC.